The 18 T cell receptor beta chains listed next were all sequenced from one sample in a study of OX40 agonist ivuxolimab in advanced cancers. Generated by immunoSEQ multiplex PCR, the TCRdb table keeps only in-frame clones and is missing some. The sample lists tens of thousands of clones; 65% to 80% were seen once. The material sequenced was CD4+ or CD8+ T cells sorted from blood, taken in a trial of the OX40 agonist ivuxolimab. All receptors come from an adult with an advanced solid tumor such as melanoma, head and neck, liver or kidney cancer.

The V and J genes are TRBV9 and TRBJ1-4; 10 nucleotides agree with TRBD1. Germline trimming cut 3 bases from V and 7 bases from J; bases unmatched to any gene: 3. The CDR3 is made up of 14 amino acids. Germline CDR1 SGDLS, CDR2 YYNGEE. As DNA, the CDR3 is TGTGCCAGCAGCGCCGGGACAGGGGTTGAAAAACTGTTTTTT. The encoded protein is CASSAGTGVEKLFF.

This sequence joins TRBV9 and TRBJ2-7; D perhaps matches TRBD1 (5 bases). The CDR3 has 16 residues. Germline CDR1 reads SGDLS; CDR2 reads YYNGEE. Trimming removed 4 bases from V and 0 bases from J, with 17 bases in between. The CDR3 region is CASSPHSGLGSYEQYF. CDR3 DNA: TGTGCCAGCAGCCCCCATTCAGGGTTGGGCTCCTACGAGCAGTACTTC.

The V gene is TRBV27, the J gene TRBJ2-1, with a weak D call TRBD2 (6 bases). Per germline, CDR1 MNHEY and CDR2 SMNVEV (reference sequence). The length of the CDR3 is 16 residues. V shed 0 bases and J shed 0 bases, with 9 bases lying between them. CDR3 region: CASSLSGGSSYNEQFF. Written as DNA, the CDR3 is TGTGCCAGCAGTTTATCTGGGGGGAGCTCCTACAATGAGCAGTTCTTC.

This clone was counted only a few times. V gene TRBV5-1 combines with J gene TRBJ1-4; the match to TRBD1 covers 7 bases. The ends lost 4 bases at V and 3 bases at J; junction bases unmatched: 6. This CDR3 comprises 15 residues. CDR1 and CDR2 from the germline V gene are SGHRS and YFSETQ. The CDR3 region has the DNA TGCGCCAGCAGCGAGAGACAGGGTCCTAATGAAAAACTGTTTTTT. Translating it yields CASSERQGPNEKLFF.

The table lists this clone with a count of one. The chain links TRBV27 to TRBJ2-3; no reliable D call. There are 11 residues in the CDR3. V was cut by 8 bases and J by 4 bases, with 7 bases left in between. Germline-derived CDR1 and CDR2 are MNHEY and SMNVEV (reference sequence). CDR3 DNA: TGTGCCAGCTGGTACGCAGATACGCAGTATTTT. Amino acids: CASWYADTQYF.

There are a few counts of this clone. The V and J genes are TRBV14 and TRBJ1-3, with TRBD1 matching 7 bases. The length of the CDR3 is 15 residues. Germline CDR1 SGHDN, CDR2 FVKESK. V shed 4 bases and J 1 base; nucleotides not matched to a gene: 4. The CDR3 reads CASSLQGVSGNTIYF. The CDR3 nucleotides are TGTGCCAGCAGCCTCCAGGGGGTTTCTGGAAACACCATATATTTT. Variable domain in full (rest from reference TRBV14 and TRBJ1-3): EAGVTQFPSHSVIEKGQTVTLRCDPISGHDNLYWYRRVMGKEIKFLLHFVKESKQDESGMPNNRFLAERTGGTYSTLKVQPAELEDSGVYFCASSLQGVSGNTIYFGEGSWLTVV.

The gene calls are TRBV18 and TRBJ2-7, with D unclear. The CDR3 totals 15 residues. CDR1 KGHSH and CDR2 LQKENI come from the germline V gene. Trimming pared 2 bases from V and 3 bases from J, leaving 14 bases between. CDR3: CASSPGQPFLYEQYV. CDR3 DNA sequence: TGTGCCAGCTCACCAGGGCAGCCTTTCCTCTACGAGCAGTACGTC.

The V call is TRBV15, the J call TRBJ2-1, with D uncertain. The CDR3 extends over 16 amino acids. Trimming left V 0 bases short and J 4 bases short, with 13 bases between. Per germline, CDR1 LNHNV and CDR2 YYDKDF (reference sequence). The CDR3 nucleotides read TGTGCCACCAGCAGAGATATTCGGACCGGATACAATGAGCAGTTCTTC. Protein: CATSRDIRTGYNEQFF.

The chain has TRBV9 and TRBJ1-4; D might be TRBD1 (5 bases). Germline V lookup: CDR1 SGDLS, CDR2 YYNGEE. There are 18 residues in the CDR3. V was trimmed by 0 bases and J by 6 bases, leaving 21 bases between them. In nucleotides, the CDR3 is TGTGCCAGCAGCGTAGGCCTTATGAGGGGAAGAGTGGATGAAAAACTGTTTTTT. Translating gives CASSVGLMRGRVDEKLFF.

This clone was detected only a few times. This chain uses TRBV2 with TRBJ1-1; D is unresolved. In germline, CDR1 is SNHLY, CDR2 FYNNEI. CDR3 length: 14 amino acids. V was shortened by 4 bases and J by 3 bases, with 12 bases between the two germline ends. In DNA form, the CDR3 reads TGTGCCAGCAGTGTCCGGGGTAAGGACACTGAAGCTTTCTTT. It translates to CASSVRGKDTEAFF. The full variable domain, in which reference TRBV2 and TRBJ1-1 provide the parts outside the CDR3, is EPEVTQTPSHQVTQMGQEVILRCVPISNHLYFYWYRQILGQKVEFLVSFYNNEISEKSEIFDDQFSVERPDGSNFTLKIRSTKLEDSAMYFCASSVRGKDTEAFFGQGTRLTVV.

The chain uses TRBV7-2 and TRBJ2-3; unclear D gene. Trimming removed 2 bases from V and 2 bases from J, with 14 bases in between. CDR3 size: 16 residues. The germline V gene encodes CDR1 SGHTA and CDR2 FQGNSA. In DNA, the CDR3 is TGTGCCAGCAGCTTACGGCGGCAGGAGAACACAGATACGCAGTATTTT. Amino acid sequence: CASSLRRQENTDTQYF.

The chain has TRBV19 and TRBJ1-4; no definite D call. The V end lost 3 bases, the J end lost 0 bases, and 5 bases lay between the germline ends. This CDR3 is 14 amino acids long. Germline V gene lookup returns CDR1 LNHDA and CDR2 SQIVND (reference sequence). The CDR3 here is CASSISATNEKLFF. DNA for the CDR3: TGTGCCAGTAGTATCTCTGCAACTAATGAAAAACTGTTTTTT.

This clone was observed a few times. CDR3 sequence (DNA): TGTGCCAGCAGTGACAGGGCTGTGGATTCACCCCTCCACTTT. Its translation is CASSDRAVDSPLHF. The chain couples TRBV2 to TRBJ1-6; tentative D call: TRBD1 (5 bases). The V gene lost 3 bases and the J gene lost 8 bases, with 11 bases spanning the gap. CDR3 length equals 14 residues. CDR1 SNHLY and CDR2 FYNNEI come from the germline V gene.

The chain employs TRBV5-1 and TRBJ2-7; D unclear. V lost 3 bases and J lost 0, with 7 bases in between. Germline assignment: CDR1 SGHRS and CDR2 YFSETQ. CDR3 length equals 13 residues. CDR3 nucleotides: TGCGCCAGCAGCTCAAGGTCCTCCTACGAGCAGTACTTC. The encoded protein is CASSSRSSYEQYF.

This chain uses TRBV6-5 with TRBJ1-2; D unclear. The CDR3 runs to 13 residues. The V gene lost 0 bases and the J gene lost 6 bases, with 8 bases spanning the gap. Per germline, CDR1 MNHEY and CDR2 SVGAGI. The CDR3 is CASSYSKRDGYTF. CDR3 nucleotides: TGTGCCAGCAGTTACTCGAAACGGGATGGCTACACCTTC.

The CDR3 loop is CASMDGRWNTEAFF. In nucleotides, the CDR3 is TGCGCCAGCATGGACGGTCGTTGGAACACTGAAGCTTTCTTT. This chain connects TRBV5-1 to TRBJ1-1; D remains ambiguous. This CDR3 has 14 residues. In germline, CDR1 is SGHRS, CDR2 YFSETQ. With 6 bases removed from V and 1 base from J, the gap between germline ends came to 13 bases.

V gene TRBV28 combines with J gene TRBJ1-1; D unclear. Germline V gives CDR1 MDHEN, CDR2 SYDVKM. The CDR3 is 13 residues long. Trimming removed 6 bases at V and 1 base at J, with 9 bases between. The CDR3 is CASSRGANTEAFF. CDR3 sequence (DNA): TGTGCCAGCAGCCGCGGTGCGAACACTGAAGCTTTCTTT.

In DNA, the CDR3 is TGTGCCAGCAGCTTAGGAAAAGAGACCCAGTACTTC. Translated: CASSLGKETQYF. The chain has TRBV7-9 and TRBJ2-5; the D is unclear. This CDR3 contains 12 residues. Germline V lookup: CDR1 SEHNR, CDR2 FQNEAQ (reference sequence). Trimming shortened V by 1 base and J by 3 bases, and 3 bases separated the two germline ends.